Presented here are 19 T cell receptor beta chains from one specimen sequenced in a study of blood T cell repertoires in COVID-19. Assay: immunoSEQ multiplex PCR; the TCRdb copy retains only in-frame clones and omits some. The table includes 45,000 to 55,000 clones, 55% to 70% detected once. Material for sequencing was peripheral blood. These receptors were taken from a woman between 65 and 79 years old with acute or convalescent COVID-19.

The chain recombines TRBV3-1 (or the pseudogene TRBV3-2) with TRBJ2-7; 9 nucleotides line up with TRBD2. V was clipped by 0 bases and J by 4 bases; unmatched bases: 7. The germline gives CDR1 LGHDT, CDR2 YNNKEL (reference sequence). The CDR3 runs 16 residues. The DNA for the CDR3 is TGTGCCAGCAGCCAAGAAGGGGCGGGAGGGGTGTACGAGCAGTACTTC. It codes for CASSQEGAGGVYEQYF.

This clone was counted only a few times. The chain is built from TRBV4-3 and TRBJ2-2; a weak D match, TRBD1 (5 bases). V was shortened by 3 bases and J by 7 bases, with 21 bases between the two germline ends. This CDR3 is built from 17 residues. The germline gives CDR1 LGHNA, CDR2 YSLEER. CDR3 protein: CASSHPLGRDGIGELFF. The DNA of the CDR3 is TGCGCCAGCAGCCACCCCCTGGGCAGGGATGGGATCGGGGAGCTGTTTTTT.

V gene TRBV19 combines with J gene TRBJ1-4; 8 bases are shared with TRBD1. V was pared by 4 bases and J by 5 bases, with 12 bases of the junction left unmatched. The CDR3 is 17 amino acids. Germline CDR1 LNHDA, CDR2 SQIVND (reference sequence). CDR3 DNA sequence: TGTGCCAGTAGTACTCCCCATGGACAGGGAGGCAATGAAAAACTGTTTTTT. As protein: CASSTPHGQGGNEKLFF.

This clone was detected a few times. The chain has TRBV15 and TRBJ1-1, with D uncertain. V gave up 0 bases and J gave up 7 bases, with 12 bases separating them. CDR1 is LNHNV, CDR2 YYDKDF, per germline (reference sequence). The CDR3 is 14 amino acids. In DNA, the CDR3 is TGTGCCACCAGCAGAGATCTGGGGAGGGATGAAGCTTTCTTT. Its protein is CATSRDLGRDEAFF.

The chain combines TRBV27 with TRBJ1-2; TRBD1 is a possible D gene (5 bases). The CDR3 extends over 14 amino acids. V was pared by 2 bases and J by 3 bases, with 10 bases between. Germline V CDR1 and CDR2: MNHEY, SMNVEV (reference sequence). In DNA, the CDR3 is TGTGCCAGCAGTTTAAGGGGATCGGACTATGGCTACACCTTC. Its translation is CASSLRGSDYGYTF.

This sequence joins TRBV11-2 and TRBJ2-7; 10 bases map to TRBD2. The CDR3 spans 16 residues. Trimming removed 7 bases from V and 7 bases from J; junction bases left unmatched: 16. Germline lookup yields CDR1 SGHAT and CDR2 FQNNGV. CDR3 coding DNA: TGTGCCAGCACCCTGGGGGGGAGGACTAGCGGTCGGGAGCAGTACTTC. Its translation: CASTLGGRTSGREQYF.

V usage is TRBV3-1 (or the pseudogene TRBV3-2) and J usage is TRBJ1-2; D is undetermined. Trimming removed 1 base at V and 6 bases at J, with 6 bases between. CDR1 and CDR2 from the germline V gene are LGHDT and YNNKEL (reference sequence). CDR3 length: 12 residues. The CDR3 bases are TGTGCCAGCAGCCAAGGGGCCGATGGCTACACCTTC. It yields the protein CASSQGADGYTF.

This chain's CDR3 is CATSKTGGAADTQYF. The CDR3 bases are TGTGCCACCAGTAAGACAGGGGGAGCGGCAGATACGCAGTATTTT. The chain carries TRBV24-1 and TRBJ2-3; 9 nucleotides align to TRBD1. This CDR3 is built from 15 residues. The germline V gene has CDR1 KGHDR and CDR2 SFDVKD. The J segment lost 4 bases and the V segment lost 6 bases, leaving 7 bases of the junction unmatched.

The gene calls are TRBV9 and TRBJ1-6; D gene uncertain. V lost 4 bases, J lost 8 bases, and 19 bases lay in between. This CDR3 has 16 amino acids. Germline CDR1 SGDLS, CDR2 YYNGEE. The CDR3 sequence is CASSSRGRVSDSPLHF. The CDR3 DNA follows: TGTGCCAGCAGCTCGCGGGGTAGGGTGAGTGATTCACCCCTCCACTTT.

This clone turned up a few times. This chain joins TRBV18 and TRBJ1-3; D is unclear. The CDR3 length is 16 residues. V shed 4 bases and J shed 0 bases, with 13 bases lying between them. Germline values: CDR1 KGHSH, CDR2 LQKENI. CDR3 sequence (DNA): TGTGCCAGCTCACGAACACAACAGAGCTCTGGAAACACCATATATTTT. Protein sequence: CASSRTQQSSGNTIYF.

The chain carries TRBV11-1 and TRBJ1-1; D is uncertain. This CDR3 spans 14 amino acids. Germline V gene sequence: CDR1 SGHAT, CDR2 FQDESV (reference sequence). The ends were cut back, 0 bases at V and 5 bases at J, with 10 bases in the middle. This chain's CDR3 is CASSLALKWTEAFF. For the CDR3, the DNA is TGTGCCAGCAGCTTAGCCCTAAAATGGACTGAAGCTTTCTTT.

The rearrangement uses TRBV30 and TRBJ2-1; 7 positions match TRBD2. The CDR3 covers 11 residues. J gave up 7 bases and V 4 bases, and 1 base lay outside the gene matches. Per germline, CDR1 GTSNPN and CDR2 SVGIG (reference sequence). The CDR3 here is CAWKLANEQFF. CDR3 nucleotide sequence: TGTGCCTGGAAACTAGCGAATGAGCAGTTCTTC.

This clone was detected only once. The chain recombines TRBV29-1 with TRBJ1-2, with 10 bases that match TRBD1. In germline, CDR1 is SQVTM, CDR2 ANQGSEA. The CDR3 loop spans 12 amino acids. Losses at the gene ends were 8 bases for V and 8 bases for J; bases not matched to a gene: 8. The CDR3 sequence: CSTKTGGQGYTF. In DNA, the CDR3 is TGCAGCACTAAGACAGGGGGCCAAGGCTACACCTTC.

CDR3 sequence reads: CASSAPLAGGPTDTQYF. In DNA, the CDR3 is TGTGCCAGCAGTGCTCCGCTAGCGGGGGGACCCACAGATACGCAGTATTTT. The chain combines TRBV2 with TRBJ2-3; TRBD2 agrees at 11 bases. The CDR3 length is 17 residues. The V gene's germline CDR1 is SNHLY and CDR2 FYNNEI. V gave up 4 bases and J gave up 2 bases; unmatched junction bases: 8.

The chain recombines TRBV3-1 (or the pseudogene TRBV3-2) with TRBJ1-2, with D uncertain. V was pared by 4 bases and J by 3 bases, with 15 bases between. CDR1 LGHDT and CDR2 YNNKEL come from the germline V gene (reference sequence). The CDR3 length is 15 residues. The CDR3 DNA reads as TGTGCCAGCAGCCCAGAACTAAATTCGGACTATGGCTACACCTTC. It specifies CASSPELNSDYGYTF.

The J gene is TRBJ2-7, the V gene TRBV6-5; 9 positions match TRBD1. CDR3 length equals 16 residues. Germline V lookup: CDR1 MNHEY, CDR2 SVGAGI. The V and J ends lost 2 bases and 5 bases, in that order; junction bases with no gene match: 10. Here the CDR3 reads CASSYATGTGPDEQYF. For the CDR3, the DNA is TGTGCCAGCAGTTACGCCACCGGGACAGGGCCGGACGAGCAGTACTTC.

The rearrangement links TRBV7-3 to TRBJ1-2; 11 bases match TRBD1. After removal of 5 bases from V and 5 bases from J, the junction contained 1 base not matched to a gene. This CDR3 is 13 amino acids long. Germline V gene data show CDR1 as SGHTA and CDR2 as FQGTGA. CDR3 DNA sequence: TGTGCCAGCAGCGGGACAGGGGGGTATGGCTACACCTTC. The encoded protein is CASSGTGGYGYTF.

Ten or more counts support this clone. The chain joins TRBV21-1 to TRBJ2-1; TRBD1 is taken as the D call from the table, unchecked against the DNA. TRBV21-1 is termed a pseudogene. The length of the CDR3 is 14 residues. CDR3 loop: CASSGQGADNEQFF. The CDR3 DNA reads as TGTGCCAGCAGCGGACAGGGAGCGGACAATGAGCAGTTCTTC.

V and J are TRBV7-8 and TRBJ2-1; the D gene is possibly TRBD2 (6 bases). Trimming cost V 5 bases and J 9 bases, with 11 bases left between them. CDR1 SGHVS and CDR2 FQNEAQ come from the germline V gene. The CDR3 is 12 residues long. The DNA for the CDR3 is TGTGCCAGCAGCCCCTACGGGGGTGAGCAGTTCTTC. Translating gives CASSPYGGEQFF. Full variable domain (outside the CDR3, taken from reference TRBV7-8 and TRBJ2-1): GAGVSQSPRYKVAKRGQDVALRCDPISGHVSLFWYQQALGQGPEFLTYFQNEAQLDKSGLPSDRFFAERPEGSVSTLKIQRTQQEDSAVYLCASSPYGGEQFFGPGTRLTVL.